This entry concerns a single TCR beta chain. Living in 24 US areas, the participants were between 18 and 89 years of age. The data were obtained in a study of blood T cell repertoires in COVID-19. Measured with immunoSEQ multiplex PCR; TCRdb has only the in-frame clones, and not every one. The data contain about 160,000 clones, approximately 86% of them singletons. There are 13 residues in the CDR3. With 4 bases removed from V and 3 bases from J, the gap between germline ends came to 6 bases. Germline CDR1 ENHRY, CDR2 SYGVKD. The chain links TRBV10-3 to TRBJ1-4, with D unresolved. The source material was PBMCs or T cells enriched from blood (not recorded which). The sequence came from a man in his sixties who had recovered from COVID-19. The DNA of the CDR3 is TGTGCCATCAGTGGCGGAGCTAATGAAAAACTGTTTTTT. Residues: CAISGGANEKLFF.